This record covers a single TCR beta chain. The record originates from a study of blood T cell repertoires in COVID-19. The length of the CDR3 is 15 residues. Trimming removed 3 bases from V and 3 bases from J, with 11 bases in between. Germline V gives CDR1 KGHSH, CDR2 LQKENI. This table comes from immunoSEQ multiplex PCR, and its TCRdb copy is limited to in-frame clones, with some not included. Altogether 65,000 to 70,000 clones are present, roughly 86% being singletons, with the ten largest covering 16%. This receptor was taken from a man aged 35 to 55 with COVID-19, enrolled during active disease. V gene TRBV18 combines with J gene TRBJ1-4, with a tentative D call TRBD1 (6 bases). Material: peripheral blood. The DNA of the CDR3 is TGTGCCAGCTCACCTGGGGCAGGGGCTAATGAAAAACTGTTTTTT. Residues: CASSPGAGANEKLFF.